This entry concerns a single TCR beta chain. Its antigen is undetermined. V lost 3 bases, J lost 3 bases, and 15 bases lay in between. The V gene's germline CDR1 is LGHNA and CDR2 YSLEER. This CDR3 region has 15 residues. The data are from a study of T-cell memory formation after mild COVID-19. Whole-study context: The two donors had largely donor-specific TCR clusters. Study-wide points: Later expanders leaned CD4+, whereas day 15 to 85 contracting clones were balanced CD4/CD8. The main location of contracting CD4+ clones was CM and EM, and that of contracting CD8+ clones was EMRA.

One entry per CDR3 protein results from TCRdb running MiXCR on the 5' RACE reads. The sample contains 310,000 or so distinct CDR3 sequences, more than 15% of which appear only once. The sequencing input was PBMCs or a T cell subset sorted from them (not recorded which). The chain recombines TRBV4-3 with TRBJ2-7; D is possibly TRBD1 (5 bases). The TCR originated in a man between 18 and 29 years old who had mild COVID-19 (a few samples of this study predate the infection). Cell type and time point are not known. The chain's CDR3 is CASSHAQGLLYEQYF. The DNA of the CDR3 is TGCGCCAGCAGCCACGCGCAGGGTCTTCTCTACGAGCAGTACTTC.